The 4 T cell receptor beta chains in this list originate from one sample, sequenced in a study of blood T cell repertoires in COVID-19. Sequencing was performed with immunoSEQ multiplex PCR; in TCRdb, only in-frame clones are kept and a portion is missing. Seen here are approximately 130,000 clones, roughly four fifths observed once, and the top ten hold approximately 10%. Input material: peripheral blood. These receptor sequences come from a human donor in a cohort sampled during active COVID-19.

This chain uses TRBV18 with TRBJ1-1, with 7 bases matching TRBD1. Germline V gives CDR1 KGHSH, CDR2 LQKENI. There are 16 residues in the CDR3. The trim removed 5 bases at V and 0 bases at J, leaving 9 bases unmatched. The CDR3 sequence: CASSMAWDRLNTEAFF. The CDR3 DNA is TGTGCCAGCTCAATGGCCTGGGACAGATTGAACACTGAAGCTTTCTTT. Together with reference TRBV18 and TRBJ1-1, the CDR3 gives the full variable domain: NAGVMQNPRHLVRRRGQEARLRCSPMKGHSHVYWYRQLPEEGLKFMVYLQKENIIDESGMPKERFSAEFPKEGPSILRIQQVVRGDSAAYFCASSMAWDRLNTEAFFGQGTRLTVV.

This chain connects TRBV19 to TRBJ2-1, with TRBD2 identical over 10 bases. The trim removed 3 bases at V and 5 bases at J, leaving 4 bases unmatched. There are 15 residues in the CDR3. Germline CDR1 and CDR2: LNHDA and SQIVND (reference sequence). DNA of the CDR3: TGTGCCAGTAGTATCTCTAGCGGGGGCCACAATGAGCAGTTCTTC. Residues: CASSISSGGHNEQFF.

This chain links TRBV5-6 with TRBJ2-6; the match to TRBD2 covers 8 bases. CDR1 is SGHDT and CDR2 is YYEEEE in the germline V gene. The CDR3 is 15 residues long. J lost 3 bases, V lost 4 bases, and 3 bases had no gene match. CDR3 coding DNA: TGTGCCAGCAGCCTGGGACTAGGTGGGGCCAACGTCCTGACTTTC. Its translation is CASSLGLGGANVLTF. The full variable domain, completed using reference TRBV5-6 and TRBJ2-6, is DAGVTQSPTHLIKTRGQQVTLRCSPKSGHDTVSWYQQALGQGPQFIFQYYEEEERQRGNFPDRFSGHQFPNYSSELNVNALLLGDSALYLCASSLGLGGANVLTFGAGSRLTVL.

This clone was picked up one time. The V and J genes are TRBV11-2 and TRBJ2-3; TRBD2 matches at 9 bases. V dropped 3 bases and J dropped 4; count of bases not matched to a gene: 11. Germline loops: CDR1 SGHAT, CDR2 FQNNGV. There are 17 residues in the CDR3. The CDR3 DNA sequence: TGTGCCAGCAGCTTTGACTATAGGACTAGCGCCCCAGATACGCAGTATTTT. Translated: CASSFDYRTSAPDTQYF.